This T cell receptor (beta chain) was sequenced in a study of shared clonotypes between healthy human individuals. The germline V gene encodes CDR1 MNHNS and CDR2 SASEGT. Trimming left V 3 bases short and J 5 bases short, with 5 bases between. The CDR3 extends over 11 amino acids. Assay used: immunoSEQ multiplex PCR; TCRdb lists only in-frame clones, some missing. The table records about a million clones, about 80% of them present only once. Both subsets, CD45RA+ naive and CD45RA-negative memory, were split from the CD4+ cells. This clone was counted a single time. Its antigen is not identified. Overall study results and limits: Against clonotypes common to all four donors, non-shared ones had lower generation probabilities. For naive CD4 cells, around 5% of clonotypes were shared across a few donors.

The sequence came from a man aged 18-30 years in good health. Some clones in this sample may be carry-over from other donors' samples. The J gene is TRBJ2-7, the V gene TRBV6-1; D remains ambiguous. The sequencing sample was made of memory CD4+ T cells from PBMCs. Noted subset: CD45RA-negative fraction. CDR3 in amino acids: CASSEIDEQYF. CDR3 DNA: TGTGCCAGCAGTGAGATCGACGAGCAGTACTTC.